These T cell receptor beta chains were read from a single sample in a study of response to subunit inactivated influenza vaccine. TCRdb re-analysed the RT-PCR reads in MiXCR, keeping a single row per CDR3 protein. The sample holds 550,000 to 600,000 distinct CDR3 sequences, about 10% seen once. The specimen was PBMCs from blood, collected on the day of vaccination. The receptors shown here come from a man aged 45-65 years who received an inactivated influenza vaccine. The CDR3 runs from the conserved cysteine through the conserved F or W. D genes are given only for firm matches. Clone size is not always given. Where it is, it says once, few, many or a class for expanded clones.

d_call	v_call	clone_size	j_call	cdr3_nt	cdr3_aa
TRBD2	TRBV6-2/TRBV6-3	-	TRBJ2-1	TGTGCCAGCTCTTATCCTAGCGGGAGATTGGTCTATGAGCAGTTCTTC	CASSYPSGRLVYEQFF
-	TRBV20-1	few	TRBJ2-1	TGCAGTGCTAGAATTGCGGTAAATTCTGAGCAGTTCTTC	CSARIAVNSEQFF
-	TRBV10-3	many	TRBJ2-7	TGTGCCATCAGTCCGGGACAAGCCTACGAGCAGTACTTC	CAISPGQAYEQYF
-	TRBV29-1	few	TRBJ2-1	TGCAGCGTTGGGCTTCCTAGGCGGGGATTTAATGAGCAGTTCTTC	CSVGLPRRGFNEQFF
TRBD1	TRBV2	-	TRBJ1-2	TGTGCCAGCGGCAGACAGGGGGCTGGCTATGGCTACACCTTC	CASGRQGAGYGYTF
TRBD2	TRBV7-2	many	TRBJ2-3	TGTGCCAGCAGCTACGTAGCGGGGGCACGCACAGATACGCAGTATTTT	CASSYVAGARTDTQYF
TRBD1	TRBV3-1	few	TRBJ2-2	TGTGCCAGCAGCCAAGATCATTGGGACAGAGCGAACACCGGGGAGCTGTTTTTT	CASSQDHWDRANTGELFF
TRBD1	TRBV12-3/TRBV12-4	few	TRBJ1-1	TGTGCCAGCAGCCCGGGACAGGGGGACACTGAAGCTTTCTTT	CASSPGQGDTEAFF
-	TRBV20-1	few	TRBJ1-1	TGCAGTGCTTGGTCCGGGCCCCCGGGCACTGAAGCTTTCTTT	CSAWSGPPGTEAFF
TRBD1	TRBV7-9	-	TRBJ1-1	TGTGCCAGCGATTTAGGCCAGGGGGCAACTGAAGCTTTCTTT	CASDLGQGATEAFF
TRBD2	TRBV20-1	few	TRBJ2-2	TGCAGTGGTTCGGCTAGCGGTTTGACCGGGGAGCTGTTTTTT	CSGSASGLTGELFF
-	TRBV24-1	-	TRBJ2-1	TGTGCCACCGCCCTTGGCCGGGGTCTCGTCTACAATGAGCAGTTCTTC	CATALGRGLVYNEQFF
-	TRBV18	few	TRBJ2-5	TGTGCCAGCTCCAAGAGACAGCAAGAGACCCAGTACTTC	CASSKRQQETQYF
-	TRBV7-2	few	TRBJ2-1	TGTGCCAGCAGCTCGTGGTATGAGCAGTTCTTC	CASSSWYEQFF
-	TRBV7-2	many	TRBJ1-5	TGTGCCAGCAGCTTAGGGGAGTATAGCAATCAGCCCCAGCATTTT	CASSLGEYSNQPQHF
-	TRBV5-1	-	TRBJ2-1	TGCGCCAGCAGCAGTGGGGGTGGGTTCGATGAGCAGTTCTTC	CASSSGGGFDEQFF
-	TRBV21-1	many	TRBJ2-1	TGTGCCAGCAGCAAAAATCAGGGGGCTGTCCATGAGCAGTTCTTC	CASSKNQGAVHEQFF
-	TRBV29-1	many	TRBJ2-5	TGCAGCGTTGGGTGGGACCAAGAGACCCAGTACTTC	CSVGWDQETQYF
TRBD2	TRBV27	few	TRBJ2-5	TGTGCCAGCAGTTCCCCGGGGGCGGGGGGGACCCAGTACTTC	CASSSPGAGGTQYF
-	TRBV20-1	few	TRBJ1-6	TGCAGTGCTCGCCCAGACAGTAGATCCTATAATTCACCCCTCCACTTT	CSARPDSRSYNSPLHF
-	TRBV28	-	TRBJ1-5	TGTGCCAGCAGGCAGGGCAGGCAGCCCCAGCATTTT	CASRQGRQPQHF
-	TRBV14	few	TRBJ2-5	TGTGCCAGCAGCCAAGTCAGGGCGACCCAGTACTTC	CASSQVRATQYF
-	TRBV15	-	TRBJ1-3	TGTGCCACCAGCAGAGATCGAGGGGTAGCTGGAAACACCATATATTTT	CATSRDRGVAGNTIYF
TRBD1	TRBV7-2	many	TRBJ2-2	TGTGCCAGCAGCCTCAGGACAGGGCCCGGGGAGCTGTTTTTT	CASSLRTGPGELFF
-	TRBV28	few	TRBJ1-5	TGTGCCAGCAGTATAGACAGTTATAGCAATCAGCCCCAGCATTTT	CASSIDSYSNQPQHF
-	TRBV27	few	TRBJ2-7	TGTGCCAGCAGGCCCGGGACTGCCAGCTCCTACGAGCAGTACTTC	CASRPGTASSYEQYF
-	TRBV3-1	-	TRBJ2-3	TGTGCCAGCAGCCAAGGTTATCCATCAGATACGCAGTATTTT	CASSQGYPSDTQYF
-	TRBV18	-	TRBJ2-1	TGTGCCAGCTCACCTATGATAACAGGGAGGTGGAATGAGCAGTTCTTC	CASSPMITGRWNEQFF
-	TRBV11-2	-	TRBJ2-3	TGTGCCAGCAGCCAGGGACAACCCATCCGAGATACGCAGTATTTT	CASSQGQPIRDTQYF
-	TRBV12-3/TRBV12-4	-	TRBJ2-4	TGTGCCAGCAGTTTAGACGGGAGCAAAAACATTCAGTACTTC	CASSLDGSKNIQYF
-	TRBV5-1	few	TRBJ1-2	TGCGCCAGCAGCTTGGCTGGGGGCAGTCAATATAACTATGGCTACACCTTC	CASSLAGGSQYNYGYTF
-	TRBV12-3/TRBV12-4	few	TRBJ2-3	TGTGCCAGCAGTTTGCCTGGGGGTCTCGGAGGTACGCAGTATTTT	CASSLPGGLGGTQYF
-	TRBV28	-	TRBJ2-5	TGTGCCAGCAGTGATAGCGGTCAAGAGACCCAGTACTTC	CASSDSGQETQYF
TRBD1	TRBV12-3/TRBV12-4	-	TRBJ1-6	TGTGCCAGCAGTCAGGGGGCAGCTGGGTCACCCCTCCACTTT	CASSQGAAGSPLHF
-	TRBV20-1	many	TRBJ2-2	TGCAGTGCTAGAGATCCCCGAGGCGGGACGCACACCGGGGAGCTGTTTTTT	CSARDPRGGTHTGELFF
-	TRBV7-2	few	TRBJ2-7	TGTGCCAGCAGCGAGGCCCCCGGGACACCCTACGAGCAGTACTTC	CASSEAPGTPYEQYF
-	TRBV20-1	many	TRBJ2-7	TGCAGTGCTAGAGATACCAGGGGAGGAATCGAGCAGTACTTC	CSARDTRGGIEQYF
TRBD1	TRBV7-9	many	TRBJ2-1	TGTGCCAGCAGCGATGCACCGGGACAGAGATACAATGAGCAGTTCTTC	CASSDAPGQRYNEQFF
-	TRBV24-1	-	TRBJ2-5	TGTGCCACCAGTGCCAGGGCGGAGACCCAGTACTTC	CATSARAETQYF
TRBD2	TRBV5-1	-	TRBJ2-3	TGCGCCAGCAGCGCGGTGGGATTTGAGGCCGGGACTAGCGGGCCAGATACGCAGTATTTT	CASSAVGFEAGTSGPDTQYF
TRBD2	TRBV10-3	-	TRBJ2-1	TGTGCCATCAGTGAGGCTAGCGGGGGCGGTTGGGGTGAGCAGTTCTTC	CAISEASGGGWGEQFF
-	TRBV29-1	few	TRBJ2-5	TGCAGCGTTGACTATCGAGCTGCCGAGACCCAGTACTTC	CSVDYRAAETQYF
-	TRBV20-1	many	TRBJ2-1	TGCAGTGCCGCCTCGGGGCCTTACAATGAGCAGTTCTTC	CSAASGPYNEQFF
-	TRBV5-1	few	TRBJ2-5	TGCGCCAGCAGCTTGGAGGGGCAAGTGAAATATACCCAGTACTTC	CASSLEGQVKYTQYF
TRBD1	TRBV18	few	TRBJ2-7	TGTGCCAGCTCACCCCGGACAGGGGGCCCATCCTACGAGCAGTACTTC	CASSPRTGGPSYEQYF
TRBD2	TRBV10-3	-	TRBJ2-2	TGTGCCATCAGTGAGTCGACTAGCGGGATACCCAAGAGGGGGGAGCTGTTTTTT	CAISESTSGIPKRGELFF
TRBD1	TRBV7-9	few	TRBJ2-5	TGTGCCAGCAGCCTTGACAGGGTGTCACAAGAGACCCAGTACTTC	CASSLDRVSQETQYF
-	TRBV5-5	few	TRBJ2-6	TGTGCCAGCAGCTTAGGACAGTCGAGCTCTGGGGCCAACGTCCTGACTTTC	CASSLGQSSSGANVLTF
-	TRBV10-1	few	TRBJ2-1	TGCGCCAGCAGTGAGAATCGGTTCTTC	CASSENRFF
-	TRBV11-2	few	TRBJ2-1	TGTGCCAGCAGCTTCCCTAGGGGGATTTGGCATGAGCAGTTCTTC	CASSFPRGIWHEQFF
-	TRBV12-3/TRBV12-4	-	TRBJ2-6	TGTGCCAGCAAAACCAACGTCCTGACTTTC	CASKTNVLTF
TRBD1	TRBV18	few	TRBJ2-7	TGTGCCAGCACCGGGACAGGGGGCTCCTACGAGCAGTACTTC	CASTGTGGSYEQYF
-	TRBV6-2/TRBV6-3	-	TRBJ1-6	TGTGCCAGCAGTTTGGACCATAATTCACCCCTCCACTTT	CASSLDHNSPLHF